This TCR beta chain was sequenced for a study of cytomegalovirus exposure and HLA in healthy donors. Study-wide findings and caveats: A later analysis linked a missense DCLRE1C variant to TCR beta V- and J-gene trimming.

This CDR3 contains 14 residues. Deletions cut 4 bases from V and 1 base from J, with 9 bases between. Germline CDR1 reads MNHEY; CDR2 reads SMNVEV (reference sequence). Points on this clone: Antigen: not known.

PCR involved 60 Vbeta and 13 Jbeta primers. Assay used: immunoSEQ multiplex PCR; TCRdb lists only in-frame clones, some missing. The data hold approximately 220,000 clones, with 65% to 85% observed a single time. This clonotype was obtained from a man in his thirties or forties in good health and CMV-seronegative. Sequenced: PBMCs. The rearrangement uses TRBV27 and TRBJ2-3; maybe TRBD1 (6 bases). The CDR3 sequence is CASSSYRGTDTQYF. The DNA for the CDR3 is TGTGCCAGCAGTTCGTACAGGGGCACAGATACGCAGTATTTT.